These T cell receptor beta chains were read from a single sample in a study of metastatic and nonmetastatic thyroid tumors. TCRdb re-called clones via MiXCR from the PCR reads. Of some 10,000 clones listed, approximately 30% are singletons. Sequenced input: tumor tissue. All receptors derive from a male donor with papillary thyroid cancer or a benign thyroid nodule (not recorded which). Some clones in this sample may be carry-over from other donors' samples. CDR3s include the opening cysteine and the closing phenylalanine or tryptophan. The D gene is left open where the match is weak. Expanded clones get a size class; other rows say once, few or many, or leave the size out.

cdr3_aa: CASSIHRGSNQPQHF
cdr3_nt: TGTGCCAGCAGTATCCACAGGGGAAGCAATCAGCCCCAGCATTTT
clone_size: -
v_call: TRBV28
d_call: TRBD1
j_call: TRBJ1-5

cdr3_aa: CASSAGTIPYEQYF
cdr3_nt: TGTGCCAGCAGTGCCGGGACTATTCCCTACGAGCAGTACTTC
clone_size: medium-sized
v_call: TRBV2
d_call: TRBD2
j_call: TRBJ2-7

cdr3_aa: CASRGTGSYGYTF
cdr3_nt: TGTGCCAGCAGGGGGACAGGTTCCTATGGCTACACCTTC
clone_size: medium-sized
v_call: TRBV2
d_call: TRBD1
j_call: TRBJ1-2

cdr3_aa: CASRTGTPHNEQFF
cdr3_nt: TGTGCCAGTCGAACCGGGACACCTCACAATGAGCAGTTCTTC
clone_size: large
v_call: TRBV19
d_call: -
j_call: TRBJ2-1

cdr3_aa: CASSPWEYNEQFF
cdr3_nt: TGTGCCAGTAGTCCCTGGGAGTACAATGAGCAGTTCTTC
clone_size: -
v_call: TRBV19
d_call: -
j_call: TRBJ2-1

cdr3_aa: CASSSGWGTGELFF
cdr3_nt: TGTGCCAGCAGCTCTGGGTGGGGGACCGGGGAGCTGTTTTTT
clone_size: few
v_call: TRBV7-3
d_call: -
j_call: TRBJ2-2

cdr3_aa: CASSITRLAADTQYF
cdr3_nt: TGTGCCAGTAGTATCACCCGGCTAGCTGCAGATACGCAGTATTTT
clone_size: many
v_call: TRBV19
d_call: -
j_call: TRBJ2-3

cdr3_aa: CASSFSSPPNEQFF
cdr3_nt: TGCGCCAGCAGCTTCTCGAGCCCCCCCAATGAGCAGTTCTTC
clone_size: -
v_call: TRBV5-1
d_call: -
j_call: TRBJ2-1

cdr3_aa: CASSYHPVPCSYNEQFF
cdr3_nt: TGTGCCAGCAGTTACCACCCGGTCCCGTGCTCCTACAATGAGCAGTTCTTC
clone_size: -
v_call: TRBV6-5
d_call: -
j_call: TRBJ2-1

cdr3_aa: CASSYGSSTTDTQYF
cdr3_nt: TGTGCCAGCAGTTACGGGTCTAGTACCACAGATACGCAGTATTTT
clone_size: -
v_call: TRBV6-2/TRBV6-3
d_call: -
j_call: TRBJ2-3

cdr3_aa: CASSLVFLAGGPETQYF
cdr3_nt: TGTGCCAGCAGCTTAGTTTTCCTAGCGGGAGGTCCGGAGACCCAGTACTTC
clone_size: many
v_call: TRBV11-2
d_call: TRBD2
j_call: TRBJ2-5

cdr3_aa: CASSFLTGWNYCYTF
cdr3_nt: TGTGCCAGCAGTTTCTTGACAGGGTGGAACTATTGCTACACCTTC
clone_size: few
v_call: TRBV27
d_call: TRBD1
j_call: TRBJ1-2

cdr3_aa: CASSIRDTQYF
cdr3_nt: TGTGCCAGTAGTATAAGAGATACGCAGTATTTT
clone_size: many
v_call: TRBV19
d_call: -
j_call: TRBJ2-3

cdr3_aa: CATSGRTDSYYYGYTF
cdr3_nt: TGTGCCACCAGTGGGAGGACAGATTCTTACTACTATGGCTACACCTTC
clone_size: -
v_call: TRBV24-1
d_call: -
j_call: TRBJ1-2

cdr3_aa: CASLSRRRNTEAFF
cdr3_nt: TGTGCCAGTCTATCCCGCAGGAGGAACACTGAAGCTTTCTTT
clone_size: medium-sized
v_call: TRBV19
d_call: -
j_call: TRBJ1-1

cdr3_aa: CASSRAGAGNTGELFF
cdr3_nt: TGTGCCAGCAGTAGAGCGGGAGCTGGGAACACCGGGGAGCTGTTTTTT
clone_size: few
v_call: TRBV6-1
d_call: TRBD2
j_call: TRBJ2-2

cdr3_aa: CASWGQGVTGNTIYF
cdr3_nt: TGTGCCAGCTGGGGACAGGGGGTCACTGGAAACACCATATATTTT
clone_size: few
v_call: TRBV28
d_call: TRBD1
j_call: TRBJ1-3

cdr3_aa: CASSPNSPSSGRAGGELFF
cdr3_nt: TGTGCCAGCAGCCCAAACTCTCCGTCTAGCGGGAGGGCAGGCGGGGAGCTGTTTTTT
clone_size: -
v_call: TRBV4-2
d_call: TRBD2
j_call: TRBJ2-2

cdr3_aa: CASSPQTGHGYTF
cdr3_nt: TGTGCCTCCTCACCCCAGACAGGCCATGGCTACACCTTC
clone_size: medium-sized
v_call: TRBV6-4
d_call: -
j_call: TRBJ1-2

cdr3_aa: CASSVGTLGNQPQHF
cdr3_nt: TGCGCCAGCAGCGTTGGGACTCTAGGCAATCAGCCCCAGCATTTT
clone_size: many
v_call: TRBV4-1
d_call: -
j_call: TRBJ1-5

cdr3_aa: CASRALAGWYEQFF
cdr3_nt: TGTGCCAGCAGGGCTCTAGCGGGATGGTATGAGCAGTTCTTC
clone_size: -
v_call: TRBV12-3/TRBV12-4
d_call: TRBD2
j_call: TRBJ2-1

cdr3_aa: CSARKIGQMIETQYF
cdr3_nt: TGCAGTGCTAGAAAAATCGGGCAAATGATAGAGACCCAGTACTTC
clone_size: -
v_call: TRBV20-1
d_call: -
j_call: TRBJ2-5

cdr3_aa: CSARDRLAGPHEQYF
cdr3_nt: TGCAGTGCTAGAGACAGACTAGCGGGCCCCCACGAGCAGTACTTC
clone_size: -
v_call: TRBV20-1
d_call: TRBD2
j_call: TRBJ2-7

cdr3_aa: CASSQGFSGNTIYF
cdr3_nt: TGTGCCAGCAGCCAGGGATTCTCTGGAAACACCATATATTTT
clone_size: medium-sized
v_call: TRBV3-1
d_call: -
j_call: TRBJ1-3

cdr3_aa: CASSLGGAENSPLHF
cdr3_nt: TGTGCCAGCAGCTTAGGGGGGGCAGAAAATTCACCCCTCCACTTT
clone_size: -
v_call: TRBV7-9
d_call: -
j_call: TRBJ1-6

cdr3_aa: CASSSPEMWSPLHF
cdr3_nt: TGTGCCAGCAGTTCACCTGAGATGTGGTCACCCCTCCACTTT
clone_size: -
v_call: TRBV27
d_call: -
j_call: TRBJ1-6

cdr3_aa: CASSLKLSSYNEQFF
cdr3_nt: TGCGCCAGCAGCTTGAAGCTAAGCTCCTACAATGAGCAGTTCTTC
clone_size: medium-sized
v_call: TRBV5-1
d_call: -
j_call: TRBJ2-1

cdr3_aa: CASSSEGQVYGYTF
cdr3_nt: TGTGCCAGCAGCTCCGAGGGACAAGTCTATGGCTACACCTTC
clone_size: medium-sized
v_call: TRBV7-9
d_call: -
j_call: TRBJ1-2

cdr3_aa: CASSTFLVAGGFDTQYF
cdr3_nt: TGTGCCAGCAGCACTTTTCTGGTAGCGGGGGGATTTGATACGCAGTATTTT
clone_size: medium-sized
v_call: TRBV6-2/TRBV6-3
d_call: TRBD2
j_call: TRBJ2-3

cdr3_aa: CASTPSGLETQYF
cdr3_nt: TGTGCCAGTACCCCTTCAGGGTTGGAGACCCAGTACTTC
clone_size: medium-sized
v_call: TRBV19
d_call: -
j_call: TRBJ2-5

cdr3_aa: CASSQEPNIAYGQFF
cdr3_nt: TGTGCCAGCAGCCAAGAGCCGAATATAGCGTATGGGCAGTTCTTC
clone_size: -
v_call: TRBV3-1
d_call: -
j_call: TRBJ2-1

cdr3_aa: CASSPGPGENSGNTIYF
cdr3_nt: TGTGCCAGCAGCCCTGGGCCGGGTGAAAACTCTGGAAACACCATATATTTT
clone_size: medium-sized
v_call: TRBV7-6
d_call: -
j_call: TRBJ1-3

cdr3_aa: CASSLDSGSGTDTQYF
cdr3_nt: TGTGCCAGCAGCTTAGATAGCGGGAGTGGCACAGATACGCAGTATTTT
clone_size: many
v_call: TRBV11-2
d_call: TRBD2
j_call: TRBJ2-3

cdr3_aa: CASVREGDTQYF
cdr3_nt: TGTGCCAGCGTAAGAGAGGGAGATACGCAGTATTTT
clone_size: -
v_call: TRBV2
d_call: -
j_call: TRBJ2-3

cdr3_aa: CASSIGVGVKTQYF
cdr3_nt: TGTGCCAGTAGTATAGGCGTGGGGGTTAAGACCCAGTACTTC
clone_size: few
v_call: TRBV19
d_call: -
j_call: TRBJ2-5

cdr3_aa: CASGGTGGCYCYTF
cdr3_nt: TGTGCCAGCGGGGGGACAGGGGGCTGTTATTGCTACACCTTC
clone_size: -
v_call: TRBV6-1
d_call: TRBD1
j_call: TRBJ1-2

cdr3_aa: CASSSYFPSEQYF
cdr3_nt: TGTGCCAGCAGTTCCTATTTCCCCTCCGAGCAGTACTTC
clone_size: few
v_call: TRBV27
d_call: -
j_call: TRBJ2-7

cdr3_aa: CASSERVSQPQHF
cdr3_nt: TGTGCCAGCAGTGAGAGGGTGAGTCAGCCCCAGCATTTT
clone_size: few
v_call: TRBV12-3/TRBV12-4
d_call: -
j_call: TRBJ1-5

cdr3_aa: CASSRAGAGTGELFF
cdr3_nt: TGTGCCAGCAGCCGAGCGGGAGCGGGGACCGGGGAGCTGTTTTTT
clone_size: medium-sized
v_call: TRBV7-9
d_call: TRBD2
j_call: TRBJ2-2

cdr3_aa: CASTVPGTAAEQYF
cdr3_nt: TGTGCCAGTACCGTTCCCGGGACGGCGGCCGAGCAGTACTTC
clone_size: -
v_call: TRBV19
d_call: -
j_call: TRBJ2-7

cdr3_aa: CASSTTWNINQPQHF
cdr3_nt: TGTGCCAGTAGTACCACTTGGAACATAAATCAGCCCCAGCATTTT
clone_size: -
v_call: TRBV19
d_call: -
j_call: TRBJ1-5

cdr3_aa: CASSLGPGQGYGYTF
cdr3_nt: TGCGCCAGCAGCTTGGGGCCTGGACAGGGTTATGGCTACACCTTC
clone_size: once
v_call: TRBV5-1
d_call: TRBD1
j_call: TRBJ1-2

cdr3_aa: CASSRGSGNTIYF
cdr3_nt: TGTGCCAGCAGTAGGGGCTCTGGAAACACCATATATTTT
clone_size: medium-sized
v_call: TRBV7-3
d_call: -
j_call: TRBJ1-3

cdr3_aa: CATSRGAGAGSYEQYF
cdr3_nt: TGTGCCACCAGCAGAGGAGCGGGAGCTGGCTCCTACGAGCAGTACTTC
clone_size: few
v_call: TRBV15
d_call: TRBD2
j_call: TRBJ2-7

cdr3_aa: CASREALTGSYNEQFF
cdr3_nt: TGTGCCAGCAGAGAGGCCCTAACCGGCTCCTACAATGAGCAGTTCTTC
clone_size: -
v_call: TRBV6-1
d_call: -
j_call: TRBJ2-1